The 8 T cell receptor beta chains below come from one sample, sequenced in a study of blood T cell repertoires in COVID-19. Clones were read by immunoSEQ multiplex PCR, and TCRdb kept only the in-frame ones, dropping some. The profile shows around 140,000 clones, approximately 81% of them singletons. The sequenced sample consisted of peripheral blood. These receptors were obtained from a human donor in a cohort sampled during active COVID-19.

This clone came up a few times. The chain is built from TRBV7-9 and TRBJ2-7, with 9 bases fitting TRBD2. The CDR3 totals 14 residues. The V segment lost 7 bases and the J segment 0 bases; nucleotides outside the gene matches: 4. Germline CDR1 is SEHNR and CDR2 is FQNEAQ (reference sequence). CDR3 nucleotide sequence: TGTGCCAGCAACCCTAGCGGGGCCTCCTACGAGCAGTACTTC. As protein: CASNPSGASYEQYF.

This clone was detected only a few times. V gene TRBV13 combines with J gene TRBJ2-3, with D unresolved. Germline CDR1 reads PRHDT; CDR2 reads FYEKMQ (reference sequence). Trimming shortened V by 2 bases and J by 3 bases, and 9 bases separated the two germline ends. The CDR3 extends over 14 amino acids. The CDR3 DNA reads TGTGCCAGCAGCTTAAGGAGTGGGACAGATACGCAGTATTTT. Translated: CASSLRSGTDTQYF.

The DNA of the CDR3 is TGTGCCAGCAGCTTAGAAAGCGGGAGGCCGGGGAATGAGCAGTTCTTC. Its protein is CASSLESGRPGNEQFF. The chain uses TRBV7-2 and TRBJ2-1; 9 bases are a match to TRBD2. The length of the CDR3 is 16 residues. V dropped 1 base and J dropped 7; count of bases not matched to a gene: 8. Germline V gives CDR1 SGHTA, CDR2 FQGNSA.

V gene TRBV19 combines with J gene TRBJ2-2; the D gene is possibly TRBD2 (5 bases). Trimming pared 6 bases from V and 1 base from J, leaving 12 bases between. The CDR3 is made up of 15 amino acids. Germline CDR1 and CDR2: LNHDA and SQIVND (reference sequence). The CDR3 sequence is CASRVREWNTGELFF. The CDR3 DNA follows: TGTGCCAGTAGGGTACGGGAATGGAACACCGGGGAGCTGTTTTTT.

V gene TRBV3-1 (or the pseudogene TRBV3-2) combines with J gene TRBJ2-2; 11 nucleotides match TRBD1. This CDR3 has 15 residues. With 5 bases clipped from V and 5 bases from J, the junction kept 4 bases outside the gene matches. Germline-derived CDR1 and CDR2 are LGHDT and YNNKEL (reference sequence). This chain's CDR3 is CASSNRDRGTGELFF. The CDR3 DNA is TGTGCCAGCAGCAACCGGGACAGGGGGACCGGGGAGCTGTTTTTT.

The sample holds one count of this clone. The rearrangement links TRBV28 to TRBJ2-1; 11 bases match TRBD2. With 2 bases clipped from V and 5 bases from J, the junction kept 14 bases outside the gene matches. The CDR3 runs to 19 residues. Per the germline V gene, CDR1 is MDHEN and CDR2 is SYDVKM. Here the CDR3 DNA reads TGTGCCAGCAGTTTAGATGCCGGGACTAGCGGTGTTAGAGACAATGAGCAGTTCTTC. Encoded protein: CASSLDAGTSGVRDNEQFF.

The gene calls are TRBV5-1 and TRBJ2-2, with TRBD2 matching 14 bases. This CDR3 region has 16 residues. V lost 7 bases and J lost 6; bases outside the gene matches: 8. Germline V gene lookup returns CDR1 SGHRS and CDR2 YFSETQ. DNA of the CDR3: TGCGCCAGCGGGGGGACTAGCGGGAGTCGGCCCGGGGAGCTGTTTTTT. Amino acids: CASGGTSGSRPGELFF.

The rearrangement uses TRBV7-9 and TRBJ2-7, with 8 bases matching TRBD1. This CDR3 comprises 14 residues. V shed 7 bases, J shed 3 bases, and the junction held 8 bases outside the gene matches. Looked up from germline, CDR1 is SEHNR and CDR2 is FQNEAQ (reference sequence). CDR3: CASTPRTGSYEQYF. CDR3 bases: TGTGCCAGCACCCCTCGGACAGGGAGCTACGAGCAGTACTTC.